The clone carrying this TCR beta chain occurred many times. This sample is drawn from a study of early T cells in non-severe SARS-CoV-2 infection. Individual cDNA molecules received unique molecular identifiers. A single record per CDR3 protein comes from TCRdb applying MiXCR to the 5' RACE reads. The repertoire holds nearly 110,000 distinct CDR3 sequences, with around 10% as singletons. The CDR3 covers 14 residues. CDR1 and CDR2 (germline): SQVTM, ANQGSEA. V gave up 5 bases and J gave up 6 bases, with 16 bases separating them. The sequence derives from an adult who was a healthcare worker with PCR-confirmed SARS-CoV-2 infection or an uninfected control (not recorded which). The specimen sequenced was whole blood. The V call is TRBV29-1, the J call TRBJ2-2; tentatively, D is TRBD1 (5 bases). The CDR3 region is CSVYLTDFAGELFF. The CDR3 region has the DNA TGCAGCGTTTATCTGACAGACTTCGCCGGGGAGCTGTTTTTT.